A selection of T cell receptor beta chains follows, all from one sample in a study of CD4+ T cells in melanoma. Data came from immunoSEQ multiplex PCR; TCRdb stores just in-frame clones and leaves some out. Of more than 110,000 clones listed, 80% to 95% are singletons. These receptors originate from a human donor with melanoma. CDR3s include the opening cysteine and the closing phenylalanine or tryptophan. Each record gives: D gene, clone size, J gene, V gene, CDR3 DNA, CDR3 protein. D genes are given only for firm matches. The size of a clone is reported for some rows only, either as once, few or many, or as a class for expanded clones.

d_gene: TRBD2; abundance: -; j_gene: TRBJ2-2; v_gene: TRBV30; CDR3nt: TGTGCCTGGAGTGTGGGGGGGACCGGGGAGCTGTTTTTT; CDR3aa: CAWSVGGTGELFF
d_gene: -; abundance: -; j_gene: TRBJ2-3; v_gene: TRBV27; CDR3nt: TGTGCCAGCAGTTACCTCGACGGGGCAGATACGCAGTATTTT; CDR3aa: CASSYLDGADTQYF
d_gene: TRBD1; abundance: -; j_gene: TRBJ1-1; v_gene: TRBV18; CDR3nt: TGTGCCAGCTCACCTCGGGACAGGAACACTGAAGCTTTCTTT; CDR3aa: CASSPRDRNTEAFF
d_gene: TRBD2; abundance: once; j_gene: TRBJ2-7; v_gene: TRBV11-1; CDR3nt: TGTGCCAGCAGCTCGGGACTAGGCAGCGAGCAGTACTTC; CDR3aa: CASSSGLGSEQYF
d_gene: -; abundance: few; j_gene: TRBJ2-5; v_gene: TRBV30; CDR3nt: TGTGCCTGGAGTAAGGGCTCAGTAGAGACCCAGTACTTC; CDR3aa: CAWSKGSVETQYF
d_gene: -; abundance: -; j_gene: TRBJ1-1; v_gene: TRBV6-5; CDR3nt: TGTGCCACGTCAACCCGGACCCCCGTGGCTGAAGCTTTCTTT; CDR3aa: CATSTRTPVAEAFF
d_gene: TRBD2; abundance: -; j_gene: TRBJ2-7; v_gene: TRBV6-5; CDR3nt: TGTGCCAGCAGTTACTCGGGCGGGAGCTCCTACGAGCAGTACTTC; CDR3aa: CASSYSGGSSYEQYF
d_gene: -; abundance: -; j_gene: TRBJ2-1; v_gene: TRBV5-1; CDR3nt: TGCGCCAGCAGCTTCTACAATGAGCAGTTCTTC; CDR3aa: CASSFYNEQFF
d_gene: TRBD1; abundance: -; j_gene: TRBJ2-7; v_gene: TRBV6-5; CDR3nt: TGTGCCAATCACGCCGGGACAGGGACCTACGAGCAGTACTTC; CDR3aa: CANHAGTGTYEQYF
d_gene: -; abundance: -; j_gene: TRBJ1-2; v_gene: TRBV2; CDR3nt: TGTGCCACCGAAAAGAACAGGGATCCTAACTATGGCTACACCTTC; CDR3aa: CATEKNRDPNYGYTF
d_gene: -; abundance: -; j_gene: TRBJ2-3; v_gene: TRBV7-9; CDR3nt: TGTGCCAGCAGCCGATTAAAAGATACGCAGTATTTT; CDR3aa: CASSRLKDTQYF
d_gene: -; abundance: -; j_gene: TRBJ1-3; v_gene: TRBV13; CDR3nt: TGTGCCAGCAGCCCTCAGGGAAACACCATATATTTT; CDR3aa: CASSPQGNTIYF
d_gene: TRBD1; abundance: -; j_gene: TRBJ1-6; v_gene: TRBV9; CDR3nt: TGTGCCAGCAGTAAAGAGGGACAGCCCTACCATTCACCCCTCCACTTT; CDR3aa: CASSKEGQPYHSPLHF
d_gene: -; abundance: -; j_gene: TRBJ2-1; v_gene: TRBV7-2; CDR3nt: TGTGCCAGCAGCCGAGGAAGTAGCTACAATGAGCAGTTCTTC; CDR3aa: CASSRGSSYNEQFF
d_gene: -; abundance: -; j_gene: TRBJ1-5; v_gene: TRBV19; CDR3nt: TGTGCCAGTAGTACCCTCGGGGGAGGCAATCAGCCCCAGCATTTT; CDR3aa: CASSTLGGGNQPQHF
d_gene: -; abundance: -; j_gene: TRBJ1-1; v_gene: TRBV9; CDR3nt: TGTGCCAGCAGCGTTCTCCTCGGAGGGAACACTGAAGCTTTCTTT; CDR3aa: CASSVLLGGNTEAFF
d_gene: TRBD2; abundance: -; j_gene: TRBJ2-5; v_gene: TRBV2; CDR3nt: TGTGCCAGCAGTGATCACTATAGCGGGGGGGAAGAGACCCAGTACTTC; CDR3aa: CASSDHYSGGEETQYF
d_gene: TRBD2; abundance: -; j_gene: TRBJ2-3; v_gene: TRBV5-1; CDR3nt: TGCGCCAGCAGCCGCCTGGGGACTAGCGGGGCAGATACGCAGTATTTT; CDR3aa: CASSRLGTSGADTQYF
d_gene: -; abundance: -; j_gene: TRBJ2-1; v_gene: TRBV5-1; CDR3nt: TGCGCCAGCAGGCTTACAATCGTTCGCAACAATGAGCAGTTCTTC; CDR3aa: CASRLTIVRNNEQFF
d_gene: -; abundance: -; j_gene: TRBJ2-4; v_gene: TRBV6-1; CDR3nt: TGTGCCAGCAGTGAAGCAGATCTGGGATCCAAAAACATTCAGTACTTC; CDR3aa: CASSEADLGSKNIQYF
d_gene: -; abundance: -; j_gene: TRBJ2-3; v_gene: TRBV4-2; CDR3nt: TGTGCCAGCAGCCAAGGCGAAGGAGATACGCAGTATTTT; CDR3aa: CASSQGEGDTQYF
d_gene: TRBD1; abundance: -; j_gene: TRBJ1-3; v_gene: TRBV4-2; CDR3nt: TGTGCCAGCAGCCAGGAACAGGGGTGGGGAAACACCATATATTTT; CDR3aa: CASSQEQGWGNTIYF
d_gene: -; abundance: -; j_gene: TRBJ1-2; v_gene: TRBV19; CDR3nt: TGTGCCAGTAGGCCAGGGGAGACCGGCTACACCTTC; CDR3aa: CASRPGETGYTF
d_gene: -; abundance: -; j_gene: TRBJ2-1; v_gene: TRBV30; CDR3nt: TGTGCCTGGAATAAAGCAGGGCCCGCCAATGAGCAGTTCTTC; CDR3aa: CAWNKAGPANEQFF